The 31 T cell receptor beta chains below come from one sample, sequenced in a study of shared clonotypes between healthy human individuals. Terminally differentiated effector memory CD45RA+ cells were excluded from the naive CD8 cells, which were CD45RO-negative and positively selected for CCR7. The protocol was immunoSEQ multiplex PCR, while the TCRdb copy is restricted to in-frame clones and leaves out a portion. Among about 2.1 million clones listed, about 93% were seen once. Sample: naive CD8+ T cells from PBMCs. These receptors came from a man in his late teens or twenties in good health. Some clones in this sample may be carry-over from other donors' samples.

V gene TRBV6-6 combines with J gene TRBJ2-3; no clear D. V was clipped by 10 bases and J by 1 base, with 9 bases between them. Germline V gives CDR1 MNHNY, CDR2 SVGAGI (reference sequence). The CDR3 runs to 12 residues. The CDR3: CATGVRTDTQYF. CDR3 bases: TGTGCCACCGGAGTCCGCACAGATACGCAGTATTTT.

The CDR3 is CASSALEGAREQYF. Here the CDR3 DNA reads TGTGCCAGCAGCGCCTTGGAGGGAGCCCGCGAGCAGTACTTC. The rearrangement joins TRBV9 to TRBJ2-7; D perhaps matches TRBD2 (6 bases). V lost 3 bases, J lost 6 bases, and 16 bases lay in between. The germline CDR1 and CDR2 sequences are SGDLS and YYNGEE. The CDR3 has 14 residues.

The gene calls are TRBV27 and TRBJ2-7; D is possibly TRBD1 (5 bases). Germline V gene data show CDR1 as MNHEY and CDR2 as SMNVEV (reference sequence). This CDR3 spans 14 amino acids. V shed 10 bases and J shed 0 bases, with 16 bases lying between them. In DNA, the CDR3 is TGTGCCACCTCGGTAAGACAGACCTCCTACGAGCAGTACTTC. This encodes CATSVRQTSYEQYF.

This rearrangement joins TRBV5-5 to TRBJ2-1, with TRBD1 matching over 10 bases. The CDR3 is 16 amino acids. The V segment lost 3 bases and the J segment 8 bases; nucleotides outside the gene matches: 11. Germline lookup yields CDR1 SGHKS and CDR2 YYEKEE (reference sequence). CDR3 in DNA: TGTGCCAGCAGCTCATATCCGGGGACAGGGGTTGATGAGCAGTTCTTC. Translation gives CASSSYPGTGVDEQFF.

This chain joins TRBV19 and TRBJ2-1; 7 bases match TRBD1. With 7 bases clipped from V and 6 bases from J, the junction kept 12 bases outside the gene matches. Germline CDR1 LNHDA, CDR2 SQIVND (reference sequence). CDR3 length equals 15 residues. The CDR3 DNA reads as TGTGCCAGTATAGGGGGCACCGAATTATTCAATGAGCAGTTCTTC. Protein product: CASIGGTELFNEQFF.

The V call is TRBV28, the J call TRBJ2-7, with 7 bases that match TRBD2. Unmatched junction bases numbered 7, after V lost 2 bases and J lost 3 bases. CDR1 is MDHEN and CDR2 is SYDVKM in the germline V gene. The CDR3 extends over 15 amino acids. CDR3 in amino acids: CASSLGLAEDYEQYF. CDR3 DNA sequence: TGTGCCAGCAGTTTAGGGCTAGCGGAGGACTACGAGCAGTACTTC.

The rearrangement links TRBV27 to TRBJ2-2, with 10 bases identical to TRBD2. CDR3 length: 16 residues. Germline V gives CDR1 MNHEY, CDR2 SMNVEV (reference sequence). Germline trimming cut 3 bases from V and 6 bases from J; bases unmatched to any gene: 7. CDR3 nucleotides: TGTGCCAGCAGTTTGGGACTAGCGTTGGTACCCGGGGAGCTGTTTTTT. This gives the protein CASSLGLALVPGELFF.

V gene TRBV6-1 combines with J gene TRBJ1-2; 7 positions agree with TRBD1. The CDR3 is made up of 14 amino acids. The V segment lost 1 base and the J segment 3 bases; nucleotides outside the gene matches: 2. Per germline, CDR1 MNHNS and CDR2 SASEGT. The CDR3 nucleotides are TGTGCCAGCAGTGAAGGGGACAGCCACTATGGCTACACCTTC. This sequence encodes CASSEGDSHYGYTF.

This sequence joins TRBV25-1 and TRBJ1-1; 9 bases agree with TRBD1. The CDR3 runs to 13 residues. Trimming took 4 bases from V and 4 from J; bases not matched to a gene: 1. Germline-derived CDR1 and CDR2 are MGHDK and SYGVNS. In DNA, the CDR3 is TGTGCCAGCAGTGGACAGGGGGGCACTGAAGCTTTCTTT. Translated: CASSGQGGTEAFF.

This chain joins TRBV11-1 and TRBJ2-2, with 7 bases fitting TRBD1. From germline, CDR1 is SGHAT and CDR2 FQDESV (reference sequence). The CDR3 is 16 amino acids. The V segment lost 5 bases and the J segment 7 bases; nucleotides outside the gene matches: 13. Written as DNA, the CDR3 is TGTGCCAGCAGCGAGTCTACAGGGGAGCAAGGCGGGGAGCTGTTTTTT. Protein: CASSESTGEQGGELFF. The full variable domain, completed using reference TRBV11-1 and TRBJ2-2, is EAEVAQSPRYKITEKSQAVAFWCDPISGHATLYWYRQILGQGPELLVQFQDESVVDDSQLPKDRFSAERLKGVDSTLKIQPAELGDSAMYLCASSESTGEQGGELFFGEGSRLTVL.

The rearrangement joins TRBV28 to TRBJ1-4; 8 bases fit TRBD1. The CDR3 extends over 15 amino acids. The ends lost 5 bases at V and 2 bases at J; junction bases unmatched: 4. From germline, CDR1 is MDHEN and CDR2 SYDVKM. CDR3: CASSPWTGTNEKLFF. The CDR3 region has the DNA TGTGCCAGCAGTCCCTGGACAGGGACTAATGAAAAACTGTTTTTT.

This CDR3 reads CASSAIEGLAGGDTQYF. In DNA form, the CDR3 reads TGTGCCAGCAGCGCGATAGAGGGACTAGCCGGAGGAGATACGCAGTATTTT. This chain links TRBV9 with TRBJ2-3, with TRBD2 matching over 9 bases. The trim removed 3 bases at V and 5 bases at J, leaving 13 bases unmatched. The CDR3 is 17 residues long. In germline, CDR1 is SGDLS, CDR2 YYNGEE.

With regard to this clone: The same CDR3 arises from other DNA sequences in this sample as well. The chain links TRBV27 to TRBJ2-3; D not certain. Trimming took off 5 bases at V and 0 bases at J, with 9 bases between the two ends. There are 14 residues in the CDR3. Germline CDR1 is MNHEY and CDR2 is SMNVEV (reference sequence). For the CDR3, the DNA is TGTGCCAGCAGTCCTAGGGCTAGCACAGATACGCAGTATTTT. Residues: CASSPRASTDTQYF.

A single count supports this clone. The V gene is TRBV25-1, the J gene TRBJ2-5; either TRBD1 or TRBD2 may fit D (6 bases each). The CDR3 loop spans 16 amino acids. CDR1 and CDR2 (germline): MGHDK, SYGVNS. V was pared by 1 base and J by 1 base, with 13 bases between. The CDR3, as DNA: TGTGCCAGCAGTGAATGGGGGCGGGGACCCCAAGAGACCCAGTACTTC. Protein product: CASSEWGRGPQETQYF. Together with reference TRBV25-1 and TRBJ2-5, the CDR3 gives the full variable domain: EADIYQTPRYLVIGTGKKITLECSQTMGHDKMYWYQQDPGMELHLIHYSYGVNSTEKGDLSSESTVSRIRTEHFPLTLESARPSHTSQYLCASSEWGRGPQETQYFGPGTRLLVL.

J is TRBJ2-5 and V is TRBV11-2; a possible D gene is TRBD2 (6 bases). V lost 3 bases and J 6 bases, leaving 17 bases between the germline ends. CDR3 length equals 15 residues. CDR1 SGHAT and CDR2 FQNNGV come from the germline V gene. The CDR3 DNA is TGTGCCAGCAGCTTGCGGGACTCGGTTGAGAAGACCCAGTACTTC. This gives the protein CASSLRDSVEKTQYF.

The V and J genes are TRBV28 and TRBJ2-1; 12 positions agree with TRBD1. V dropped 6 bases and J dropped 7; count of bases not matched to a gene: 13. CDR1 MDHEN and CDR2 SYDVKM come from the germline V gene. The CDR3 has 17 residues. The CDR3 sequence: CASRQISPGQGANEQFF. In DNA, the CDR3 is TGTGCCAGCAGGCAGATTTCCCCGGGACAGGGGGCAAATGAGCAGTTCTTC.

The rearrangement joins TRBV6-6 to TRBJ2-1; D not resolved. This CDR3 spans 15 amino acids. V shed 0 bases and J shed 0 bases, with 6 bases lying between them. Per germline, CDR1 MNHNY and CDR2 SVGAGI (reference sequence). CDR3 sequence: CASSYSPSSYNEQFF. The CDR3, as DNA: TGTGCCAGCAGTTACTCCCCTAGCTCCTACAATGAGCAGTTCTTC.

In its sample, this clone was seen once. CDR3 region: CASRDSANTEAFF. DNA of the CDR3: TGCGCCAGCCGGGACAGTGCGAACACTGAAGCTTTCTTT. The chain uses TRBV5-1 and TRBJ1-1; 7 bases are a match to TRBD1. The V gene's germline CDR1 is SGHRS and CDR2 YFSETQ. The CDR3 length is 13 residues. After removal of 7 bases from V and 1 base from J, the junction contained 4 bases not matched to a gene.

The chain joins TRBV15 to TRBJ2-2; no clear D gene. Germline CDR1 is LNHNV and CDR2 is YYDKDF (reference sequence). Trimming left V 5 bases short and J 8 bases short, with 12 bases between. CDR3 length equals 13 residues. The CDR3 reads CATSARVPGELFF. The CDR3 DNA is TGTGCCACCAGCGCGCGAGTTCCAGGGGAGCTGTTTTTT. Drawing the rest from reference TRBV15 and TRBJ2-2, the complete variable domain is DAMVIQNPRYQVTQFGKPVTLSCSQTLNHNVMYWYQQKSSQAPKLLFHYYDKDFNNEADTPDNFQSRRPNTSFCFLDIRSPGLGDTAMYLCATSARVPGELFFGEGSRLTVL.

This clone was counted a single time. The V gene is TRBV28, the J gene TRBJ1-2; D perhaps matches TRBD1 (6 bases). There are 18 residues in the CDR3. V lost 3 bases and J lost 4, with 24 bases in between. From germline, CDR1 is MDHEN and CDR2 SYDVKM. The CDR3 region is CASSFIRSRDKGPYGYTF. CDR3 in DNA: TGTGCCAGCAGTTTTATTCGTAGCCGGGACAAGGGCCCCTATGGCTACACCTTC.

The chain combines TRBV10-1 with TRBJ2-2; a weak D match, TRBD2 (5 bases). This CDR3 is built from 13 residues. Germline-derived CDR1 and CDR2 are WNHNN and SYGVQD (reference sequence). The ends were cut back, 10 bases at V and 5 bases at J, with 14 bases in the middle. CDR3 nucleotide sequence: TGCGCCACCGGGGAGATGCGGACCGGGGAGCTGTTTTTT. Protein sequence: CATGEMRTGELFF.

The V and J genes are TRBV7-9 and TRBJ2-1; 11 positions agree with TRBD2. The CDR3 length is 17 residues. V gave up 0 bases and J gave up 5 bases; unmatched junction bases: 6. In germline, CDR1 is SEHNR, CDR2 FQNEAQ (reference sequence). CDR3 amino acids: CASSLALAGVRNNEQFF. The CDR3 DNA follows: TGTGCCAGCAGCTTAGCACTAGCGGGAGTTAGGAACAATGAGCAGTTCTTC.

CDR3 nucleotide sequence: TGTGCCAGCAGCCCTTCCTTTCCTACAGGGATCTACACTGAAGCTTTCTTT. Amino acids: CASSPSFPTGIYTEAFF. J is TRBJ1-1 and V is TRBV11-3; tentative D call: TRBD1 (6 bases). The CDR3 totals 17 residues. V dropped 5 bases and J dropped 3 bases, with 22 bases sitting between them. Germline V CDR1 and CDR2: SGHNT, YENEEA.

This clone has just one count. V usage is TRBV7-9 and J usage is TRBJ1-4; a weak D match, TRBD1 (6 bases). Germline V gives CDR1 SEHNR, CDR2 FQNEAQ (reference sequence). There are 15 residues in the CDR3. V was cut by 1 base and J by 7 bases, with 13 bases left in between. The CDR3 nucleotides read TGTGCCAGCAGCTTAGGGCAGGGGATCAGTGAAAAACTGTTTTTT. Protein: CASSLGQGISEKLFF.

Notes on this clone: The identical CDR3 is also encoded by other nucleotide sequences in the sample. The rearrangement uses TRBV27 and TRBJ2-5; D is perhaps TRBD1 or TRBD2 (5 bases each). This CDR3 has 14 amino acids. V was shortened by 1 base and J by 0 bases, with 6 bases between the two germline ends. Germline CDR1 reads MNHEY; CDR2 reads SMNVEV (reference sequence). The CDR3 spells CASSLWGYQETQYF. In DNA, the CDR3 is TGTGCCAGCAGTTTATGGGGGTACCAAGAGACCCAGTACTTC.

The V call is TRBV4-1, the J call TRBJ2-7, with D possibly matching TRBD1 (6 bases). The CDR3 runs 13 residues. CDR1 and CDR2 from the germline V gene are MGHRA and YSYEKL. The ends were cut back, 2 bases at V and 7 bases at J, with 12 bases in the middle. The CDR3 loop is CASSQLGAREQYF. The CDR3 bases are TGCGCCAGCAGCCAACTGGGGGCGAGGGAGCAGTACTTC.

The chain uses TRBV2 and TRBJ2-2; 11 bases line up with TRBD2. The ends lost 7 bases at V and 5 bases at J; junction bases unmatched: 6. CDR1 and CDR2 (germline): SNHLY, FYNNEI. This CDR3 contains 15 residues. CDR3 sequence: CASIGTSGTTGELFF. The CDR3 nucleotides are TGTGCCAGCATCGGGACTAGCGGTACTACCGGGGAGCTGTTTTTT. The full variable domain, in which reference TRBV2 and TRBJ2-2 provide the parts outside the CDR3, is EPEVTQTPSHQVTQMGQEVILRCVPISNHLYFYWYRQILGQKVEFLVSFYNNEISEKSEIFDDQFSVERPDGSNFTLKIRSTKLEDSAMYFCASIGTSGTTGELFFGEGSRLTVL.

The count of this clone is one. This chain links TRBV5-1 with TRBJ2-5; D is undetermined. V lost 6 bases to trimming and J lost 0 bases, with 21 bases between them. CDR1 is SGHRS and CDR2 is YFSETQ in the germline V gene. CDR3 length equals 17 residues. CDR3 nucleotides: TGCGCCAGCACCCCCCGTCCGGGCCTCATATACCAAGAGACCCAGTACTTC. The encoded protein is CASTPRPGLIYQETQYF.

Turning to this clone: This specimen includes other DNA sequences encoding the same CDR3. The CDR3 region is CASRDVGQPQHF. The DNA for the CDR3 is TGTGCCAGTAGGGACGTAGGTCAGCCCCAGCATTTT. This rearrangement joins TRBV19 to TRBJ1-5; D unresolved. This CDR3 region has 12 residues. The V end lost 6 bases, the J end lost 6 bases, and 9 bases lay between the germline ends. Germline CDR1 is LNHDA and CDR2 is SQIVND (reference sequence).

This clone was observed a single time. The chain links TRBV7-9 to TRBJ2-1; weak D call: TRBD1 (7 bases). CDR1 SEHNR and CDR2 FQNEAQ come from the germline V gene (reference sequence). V lost 4 bases to trimming and J lost 7 bases, with 14 bases between them. The CDR3 runs 14 residues. This CDR3 reads CASSWRTGGNEQFF. In DNA form, the CDR3 reads TGTGCCAGCAGCTGGAGGACAGGAGGGAATGAGCAGTTCTTC.

The V gene is TRBV19, the J gene TRBJ2-7; possibly TRBD1 for D (5 bases). V lost 6 bases to trimming and J lost 2 bases, with 17 bases between them. The CDR3 has 15 residues. Per germline, CDR1 LNHDA and CDR2 SQIVND (reference sequence). The CDR3 reads CASSPILGLTYEQYF. CDR3 DNA sequence: TGTGCCAGTAGCCCGATTTTGGGGCTAACCTACGAGCAGTACTTC.